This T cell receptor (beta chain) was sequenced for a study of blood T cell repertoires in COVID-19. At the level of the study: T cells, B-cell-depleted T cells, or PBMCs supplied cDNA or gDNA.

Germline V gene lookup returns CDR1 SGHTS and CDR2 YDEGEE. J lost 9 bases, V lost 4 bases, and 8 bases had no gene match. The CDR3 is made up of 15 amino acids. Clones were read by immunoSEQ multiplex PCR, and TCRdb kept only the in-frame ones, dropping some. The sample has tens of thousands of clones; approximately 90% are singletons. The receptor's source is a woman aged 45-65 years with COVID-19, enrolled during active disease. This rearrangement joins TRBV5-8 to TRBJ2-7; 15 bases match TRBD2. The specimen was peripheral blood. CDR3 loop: CASSAGLAGGNRQYF. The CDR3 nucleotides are TGTGCCAGCAGCGCGGGACTAGCGGGAGGAAATAGGCAGTACTTC.